A selection of T cell receptor beta chains follows, all from one sample in a study of blood T cells in healthy people across ages. TCRdb fed the 5' RACE reads into MiXCR, producing one record per CDR3 protein. The repertoire holds around 1.1 million distinct CDR3 sequences, with 35% to 45% as singletons. The sample consisted of blood. These TCRs come from a man in his late teens or twenties in good health. Both conserved end residues are part of each CDR3. The D gene is left open where the match is weak. Where a row states a size, it is once, few, many or the class of an expanded clone; other rows omit it.

D,size,V,J,DNA,CDR3
-,-,TRBV3-1,TRBJ2-1,TGTGCCAGCAGCGACCGGGACACCGGGGATGAGCAGTTCTTC,CASSDRDTGDEQFF
-,few,TRBV2,TRBJ2-3,TGTGCCAGCAGTGAAGGGGGGCTCCTGCACACAGATACGCAGTATTTT,CASSEGGLLHTDTQYF
-,-,TRBV9,TRBJ1-2,TGTGCCAGCACCCCGACGTCGTCTAACTATGGCTACACCTTC,CASTPTSSNYGYTF
-,few,TRBV10-3,TRBJ1-2,TGTGCCATCAGTGAGTCTCGAGGGACGGATGACTACACCTTC,CAISESRGTDDYTF
-,many,TRBV3-1,TRBJ2-7,TGTGCCAGCAGCCAAGAGATGGGCGAGCAGTACTTC,CASSQEMGEQYF
TRBD1,few,TRBV9,TRBJ1-1,TGTGCCAGCAGCCCCCCTGAAGACAGGGACGAAGCTTTCTTT,CASSPPEDRDEAFF
-,-,TRBV7-8,TRBJ1-5,TGTGCCAGCAGCCCCCAGGGTAGGGGCAATCAGCCCCAGCATTTT,CASSPQGRGNQPQHF
-,few,TRBV3-1,TRBJ1-2,TGTGCCAGCAGCCAAGCAGGGAACCCTTATGGCTACACCTTC,CASSQAGNPYGYTF
-,once,TRBV6-2/TRBV6-3,TRBJ2-3,TGTGCCAGCAGTTGGGCTGGGGCGAATACGCAGTATTTT,CASSWAGANTQYF
-,few,TRBV20-1,TRBJ2-1,TGCAGTGCTAGAGATCCCAGGGGCAAAGGATACAATGAGCAGTTCTTC,CSARDPRGKGYNEQFF
-,-,TRBV20-1,TRBJ2-2,TGCAGTGCTAGTTCAGGTTCCACCGGGGAGCTGTTTTTT,CSASSGSTGELFF
-,-,TRBV20-1,TRBJ2-5,TGCAGTGCTAGAGCGCAGGGTTTAGAGACCCAGTACTTC,CSARAQGLETQYF
TRBD1,-,TRBV29-1,TRBJ1-2,TGCAGCGTTGAAGATCGGGACAGCGTACGCTACACCTTC,CSVEDRDSVRYTF
-,-,TRBV7-8,TRBJ1-2,TGTGCCAGCAGCCAAATCAGGGAAGTTCCTACTGGCTACACCTTC,CASSQIREVPTGYTF
-,few,TRBV25-1,TRBJ1-2,TGTGCCAGCAGTGTCCTCCCTTATGGCTACACCTTC,CASSVLPYGYTF
TRBD1,-,TRBV6-5,TRBJ1-1,TGTGCCAGCAGTTACTTGAACAGGGGAGCGGGGAACACTGAAGCTTTCTTT,CASSYLNRGAGNTEAFF
-,-,TRBV6-2/TRBV6-3,TRBJ2-1,TGTGCCGGCCGTTACTCGGGTGAGCAGTTCTTC,CAGRYSGEQFF
TRBD1,few,TRBV7-3,TRBJ1-4,TGTGCCAGCAGCTTTACAGGGGGTGTTAATGAAAAACTGTTTTTT,CASSFTGGVNEKLFF
TRBD2,few,TRBV5-1,TRBJ2-1,TGCGCCAGCAGCTTGACTATAGCGGGGGGTTACAATGAGCAGTTCTTC,CASSLTIAGGYNEQFF
-,few,TRBV5-1,TRBJ1-1,TGCGCCAGCAGCGTTCGGGTCGCGGTGAACACTGAAGCTTTCTTT,CASSVRVAVNTEAFF
-,few,TRBV7-2,TRBJ1-5,TGTGCCAGCAGCTTAGTGGAGGGGTTTGGCAATCAGCCCCAGCATTTT,CASSLVEGFGNQPQHF
-,few,TRBV6-5,TRBJ1-1,TGTGCCAGCAGTTGGCTTACAGGGAAGAACACTGAAGCTTTCTTT,CASSWLTGKNTEAFF
TRBD2,few,TRBV20-1,TRBJ2-1,TGCAGTGCTAGAGACCAGCGGGGGAGGAGAGATGAGCAGTTCTTC,CSARDQRGRRDEQFF
TRBD2,-,TRBV6-1,TRBJ2-7,TGTGCCAGCAGTGTACGGACTAGCGGGGTGTACAATGAGCAGTACTTC,CASSVRTSGVYNEQYF
TRBD1,many,TRBV29-1,TRBJ2-3,TGCAGCGTTGAAGGACAGGGTAGCGCAGATACGCAGTATTTT,CSVEGQGSADTQYF
TRBD1,once,TRBV4-2,TRBJ2-1,TGTGCCAGCAGCCCCCAACGACAGGGGGGCGAAAATGAGCAGTTCTTC,CASSPQRQGGENEQFF
-,many,TRBV28,TRBJ2-1,TGTGCCAGCAGTTTCTCGAGTGGCACTGAGCAGTTCTTC,CASSFSSGTEQFF
-,-,TRBV12-3/TRBV12-4,TRBJ2-7,TGTGCCAGCAGTTTAGCGCCAGGGGAGCCCTACGAGCAGTACTTC,CASSLAPGEPYEQYF
TRBD1,-,TRBV28,TRBJ1-2,TGTGCCAGCAATATAAACAGGGGGCTTTATGGCTACACCTTC,CASNINRGLYGYTF
TRBD1,-,TRBV6-2/TRBV6-3,TRBJ2-3,TGTGCCAGCAGTTACTCGGAGTCAGAGGGGGCCGGCACAGATACGCAGTATTTT,CASSYSESEGAGTDTQYF
TRBD2,-,TRBV4-2,TRBJ2-7,TGTGCCAGCAGCCAAAGGGTGGGTGCGGCTAGCGGAAACAATGAGCAGTACTTC,CASSQRVGAASGNNEQYF
-,once,TRBV5-1,TRBJ2-3,TGCGCCAGCAGCCCCAGGACAAACCGGGTGGATACGCAGTATTTT,CASSPRTNRVDTQYF
TRBD1,-,TRBV29-1,TRBJ1-1,TGCAGCGTACCGGGACAGGCTCTTCCTGAAGCTTTCTTT,CSVPGQALPEAFF
-,-,TRBV20-1,TRBJ1-4,TGCAGTGTAACGGACCCCTTTTCGGAAAAACTGTTTTTT,CSVTDPFSEKLFF
-,few,TRBV7-9,TRBJ2-1,TGTGCCAGCAGCTTAGTCCAGTCTATCTACAATGAGCAGTTCTTC,CASSLVQSIYNEQFF
-,-,TRBV12-3/TRBV12-4,TRBJ1-1,TGTGCCAGCACCGTTACAGGGAACGGAGCTGAAGCTTTCTTT,CASTVTGNGAEAFF
-,-,TRBV27,TRBJ2-3,TGTGCCAGCAGGTTCTTAGCGAGCACAGATACGCAGTATTTT,CASRFLASTDTQYF
-,-,TRBV6-2/TRBV6-3,TRBJ2-6,TGTGCCAGCAGCTATAGTGTGTCTGGGGCCAACGTCCTGGCTTTC,CASSYSVSGANVLAF
TRBD2,-,TRBV20-1,TRBJ2-5,TGCAGTGCTAGAGAAGCGGGGGAAGAGACCCAGTACTTC,CSAREAGEETQYF
-,-,TRBV20-1,TRBJ2-3,TGCAGTGCTAATCACATCACTAGCAGAAAAGATACGCAGTATTTT,CSANHITSRKDTQYF
-,few,TRBV20-1,TRBJ1-5,TGCAGTGCTAGAGTGGCGGGAAGTCAGCCCCAGCATTTT,CSARVAGSQPQHF
TRBD1,few,TRBV12-3/TRBV12-4,TRBJ2-7,TGTGCCAGCAGTTTTCCCCTCGGGACAGGTGCCTACGAGCAGTACTTC,CASSFPLGTGAYEQYF
TRBD1,-,TRBV6-1,TRBJ1-1,TGTGCCAGCAGTCTGTGGGACAGGGGGCCGGACACTGAAGCTTTCTTT,CASSLWDRGPDTEAFF
-,-,TRBV7-9,TRBJ1-5,TGTGCCAGCAGCAGAGGGGCAGATCGGCCCCAGCATTTT,CASSRGADRPQHF
-,few,TRBV25-1,TRBJ2-3,TGTGCCAGCAGTGAGTTAGGCAGGGCTGGAGATACGCAGTATTTT,CASSELGRAGDTQYF
TRBD1,few,TRBV20-1,TRBJ2-5,TGCAGTGCCTACCCACTCGACAGGGGGCGAAACAATGAGCAGTACTTC,CSAYPLDRGRNNEQYF
-,-,TRBV5-1,TRBJ1-2,TGCGCCAGCAGCTTGGACAGTCCTATCCTGTATGGCTACACCTTC,CASSLDSPILYGYTF
TRBD1,few,TRBV5-1,TRBJ1-2,TGCGCCAGCAGCACTGGACAGGGTCCTTATGGCTACACCTTC,CASSTGQGPYGYTF
-,few,TRBV10-3,TRBJ1-5,TGTGCCATCCAGACCCTAGGACAGCCCCAGCATTTT,CAIQTLGQPQHF
-,-,TRBV4-1,TRBJ2-2,TGCGCCAGCAGCCCCAGTTCTCCCGGGGAGCTGTTTTTT,CASSPSSPGELFF
TRBD1,-,TRBV11-1,TRBJ2-1,TGTGCCAGCAGCTCCCGAGACAGGGGTCGAATCGTCTCCTACAATGAGCAGTTCTTC,CASSSRDRGRIVSYNEQFF
-,few,TRBV21-1,TRBJ2-5,TGTGCCAGCAGCAAAACTGACAGTAAACAAGAGACCCAGTACTTC,CASSKTDSKQETQYF
TRBD2,few,TRBV27,TRBJ2-3,TGTGCCAGCAGTTTATTCGGGCTAGCGGGGAGCACAGATACGCAGTATTTT,CASSLFGLAGSTDTQYF
-,-,TRBV27,TRBJ2-2,TGTGCCAGCAGTCGCACAGAATCACGCGGGGAGCTGTTTTTT,CASSRTESRGELFF
-,-,TRBV4-2,TRBJ2-3,TGTGCCAGCAGCCAAGATCGACCAGGACCTGCAACGTATTTT,CASSQDRPGPATYF